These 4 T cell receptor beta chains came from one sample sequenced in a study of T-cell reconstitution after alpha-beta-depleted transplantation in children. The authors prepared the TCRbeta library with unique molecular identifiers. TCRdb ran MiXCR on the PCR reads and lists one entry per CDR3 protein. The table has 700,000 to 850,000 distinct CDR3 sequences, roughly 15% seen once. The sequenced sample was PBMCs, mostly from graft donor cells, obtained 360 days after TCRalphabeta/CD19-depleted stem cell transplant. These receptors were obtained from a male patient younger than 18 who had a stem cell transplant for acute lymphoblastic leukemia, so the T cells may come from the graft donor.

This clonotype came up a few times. The CDR3: CASSLFRGEKLFF. The CDR3 nucleotides read TGTGCCAGCAGCCTTTTTCGCGGGGAAAAACTGTTTTTT. This chain joins TRBV7-9 and TRBJ1-4; the D is unclear. The V gene's germline CDR1 is SEHNR and CDR2 FQNEAQ (reference sequence). The CDR3 extends over 13 amino acids. V dropped 5 bases and J dropped 8 bases, with 12 bases sitting between them. The variable domain in full, with the rest retrieved from reference TRBV7-9 and TRBJ1-4, is DTGVSQNPRHKITKRGQNVTFRCDPISEHNRLYWYRQTLGQGPEFLTYFQNEAQLEKSRLLSDRFSAERPKGSFSTLEIQRTEQGDSAMYLCASSLFRGEKLFFGSGTQLSVL.

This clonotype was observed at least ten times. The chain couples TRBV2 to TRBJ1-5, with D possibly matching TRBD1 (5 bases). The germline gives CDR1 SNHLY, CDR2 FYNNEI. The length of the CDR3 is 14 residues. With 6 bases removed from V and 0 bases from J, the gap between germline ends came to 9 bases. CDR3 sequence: CASRGDGSNQPQHF. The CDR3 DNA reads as TGTGCCAGCAGGGGGGACGGTAGCAATCAGCCCCAGCATTTT.

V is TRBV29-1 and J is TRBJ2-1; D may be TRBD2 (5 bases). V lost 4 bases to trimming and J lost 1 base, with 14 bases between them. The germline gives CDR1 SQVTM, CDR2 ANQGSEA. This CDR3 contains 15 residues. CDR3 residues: CSVGTASRSYNEQFF. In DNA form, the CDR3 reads TGCAGCGTTGGTACGGCTAGCCGTTCCTACAATGAGCAGTTCTTC.

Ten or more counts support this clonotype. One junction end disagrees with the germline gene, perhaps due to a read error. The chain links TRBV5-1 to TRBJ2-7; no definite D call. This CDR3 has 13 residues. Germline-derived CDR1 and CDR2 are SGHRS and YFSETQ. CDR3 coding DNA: TGTGCCAGCAGCTTGGTTCGTGGTTACGAGCAGTACTTC. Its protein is CASSLVRGYEQYF. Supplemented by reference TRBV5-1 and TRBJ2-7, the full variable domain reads KAGVTQTPRYLIKTRGQQVTLSCSPISGHRSVSWYQQTPGQGLQFLFEYFSETQRNKGNFPGRFSGRQFSNSRSEMNVSTLELGDSALYLCASSLVRGYEQYFGPGTRLTVT.